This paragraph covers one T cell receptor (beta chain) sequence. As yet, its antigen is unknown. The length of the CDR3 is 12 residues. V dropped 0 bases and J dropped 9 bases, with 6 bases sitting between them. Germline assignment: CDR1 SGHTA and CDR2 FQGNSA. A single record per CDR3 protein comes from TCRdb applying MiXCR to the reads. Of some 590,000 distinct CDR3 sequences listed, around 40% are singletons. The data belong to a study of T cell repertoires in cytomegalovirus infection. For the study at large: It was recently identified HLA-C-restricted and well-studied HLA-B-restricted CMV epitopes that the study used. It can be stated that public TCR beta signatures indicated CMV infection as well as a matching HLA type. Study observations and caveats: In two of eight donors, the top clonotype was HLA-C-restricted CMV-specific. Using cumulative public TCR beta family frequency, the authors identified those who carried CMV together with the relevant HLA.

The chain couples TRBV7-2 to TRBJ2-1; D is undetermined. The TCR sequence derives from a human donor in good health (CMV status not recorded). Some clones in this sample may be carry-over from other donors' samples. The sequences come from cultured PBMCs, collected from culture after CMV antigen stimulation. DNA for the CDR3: TGTGCCAGCAGCTTAGCGGGGTTTGAGCAGTTCTTC. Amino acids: CASSLAGFEQFF.